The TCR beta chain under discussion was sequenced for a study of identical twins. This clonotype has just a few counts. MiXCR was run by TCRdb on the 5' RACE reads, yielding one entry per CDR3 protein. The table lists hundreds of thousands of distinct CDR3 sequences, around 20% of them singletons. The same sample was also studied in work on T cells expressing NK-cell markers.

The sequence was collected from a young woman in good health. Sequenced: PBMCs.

For the CDR3, the DNA is TGCAGCGTTTACAGGGTTGGCGAGCAGTACTTC. Its protein product is CSVYRVGEQYF. This chain joins TRBV29-1 and TRBJ2-7; a possible D gene is TRBD1 (6 bases). Germline lookup yields CDR1 SQVTM and CDR2 ANQGSEA. V was clipped by 5 bases and J by 6 bases, with 11 bases between them. CDR3 length equals 11 residues.